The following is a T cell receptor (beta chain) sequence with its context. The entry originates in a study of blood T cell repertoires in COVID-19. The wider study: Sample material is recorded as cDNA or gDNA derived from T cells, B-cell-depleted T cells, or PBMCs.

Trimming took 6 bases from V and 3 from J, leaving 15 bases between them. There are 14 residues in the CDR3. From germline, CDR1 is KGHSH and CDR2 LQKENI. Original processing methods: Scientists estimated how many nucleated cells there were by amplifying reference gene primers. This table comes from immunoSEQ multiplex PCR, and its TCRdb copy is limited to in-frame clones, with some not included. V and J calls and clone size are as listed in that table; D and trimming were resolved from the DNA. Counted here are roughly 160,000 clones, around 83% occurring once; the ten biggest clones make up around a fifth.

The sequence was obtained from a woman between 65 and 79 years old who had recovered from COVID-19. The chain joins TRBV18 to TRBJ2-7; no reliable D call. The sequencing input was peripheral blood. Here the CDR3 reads CASSESPPLYEQYF. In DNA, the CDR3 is TGTGCCAGCTCCGAGTCACCGCCCCTCTACGAGCAGTACTTC. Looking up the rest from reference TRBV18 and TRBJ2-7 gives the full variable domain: NAGVMQNPRHLVRRRGQEARLRCSPMKGHSHVYWYRQLPEEGLKFMVYLQKENIIDESGMPKERFSAEFPKEGPSILRIQQVVRGDSAAYFCASSESPPLYEQYFGPGTRLTVT.